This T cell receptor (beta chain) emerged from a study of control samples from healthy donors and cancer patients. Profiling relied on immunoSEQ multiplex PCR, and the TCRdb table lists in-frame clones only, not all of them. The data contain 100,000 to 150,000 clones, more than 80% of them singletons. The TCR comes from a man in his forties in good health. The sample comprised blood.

In DNA, the CDR3 is TGTGCCAGCAGCTTATTCCAGAACACCGGGGAGCTGTTTTTT. It specifies CASSLFQNTGELFF. The rearrangement links TRBV11-1 to TRBJ2-2; D gene ambiguous. This CDR3 has 14 amino acids. V was shortened by 2 bases and J by 1 base, with 5 bases between the two germline ends. The germline V gene encodes CDR1 SGHAT and CDR2 FQDESV (reference sequence).